The source of this T cell receptor beta chain is a study of PD-1 blockade in classical Hodgkin lymphoma. Study findings and constraints: Reports indicated that newly diagnosed patients had lower baseline TCR diversity than healthy donors did. Patients newly diagnosed and complete responders had comparable baseline diversity.

Measured with immunoSEQ multiplex PCR; TCRdb has only the in-frame clones, and not every one. Found here are tens of thousands of clones, just over 85% of them singletons; the top ten hold roughly 2.6%. All patients experienced relapse after autologous stem cell transplantation, and brentuximab vedotin exposure was variable. The germline V gene has CDR1 SGHTA and CDR2 FQGNSA. CDR3 size: 15 residues. V was cut by 0 bases and J by 7 bases, with 10 bases left in between. Worth noting for this clone: The target antigen is unknown.

Sample: peripheral blood mononuclear cells (PBMCs), taken at baseline. The sequence came from a human donor with classical Hodgkin lymphoma. The chain recombines TRBV7-2 with TRBJ1-6, with a weak D call TRBD1 (5 bases). The CDR3 reads CASSLASQGNSPLHF. The CDR3 region has the DNA TGTGCCAGCAGCTTAGCCAGCCAGGGCAATTCACCCCTCCACTTT.